This record covers a single T cell receptor beta chain. The CDR3 covers 16 residues. Germline V lookup: CDR1 SGHAT, CDR2 FQNNGV. The V end lost 1 base, the J end lost 3 bases, and 15 bases lay between the germline ends. This sample was included in a study of blood T cell repertoires in COVID-19. At the level of the study: The study drew acute and convalescent COVID-19 samples from the United States, Italy and Spain. In each case, the material was cDNA or gDNA derived from T cells, B-cell-depleted T cells, or PBMCs.

In the authors' workflow: Reference gene primer amplification gave estimated nucleated cell counts. Libraries were prepared by immunoSEQ multiplex PCR; TCRdb keeps only in-frame clonotypes and omits some of them. V, J and clone size reflect that table, while D and trimming were determined from the DNA. The sample yields approximately 330,000 clones, approximately 90% seen once. The sample consisted of peripheral blood. The source of this sequence is a woman in her fifties or sixties with active or convalescent COVID-19. The rearrangement joins TRBV11-2 to TRBJ1-1; D is ambiguous. Here the CDR3 reads CASSLGGWRADTEAFF. In DNA form, the CDR3 reads TGTGCCAGCAGCTTAGGGGGTTGGCGAGCGGACACTGAAGCTTTCTTT.